This is a list of T cell receptor beta chains from one sample in a study of blood T cell repertoires in COVID-19. The assay was immunoSEQ multiplex PCR, and TCRdb's table has in-frame clones only and misses some. Among around 300,000 clones listed, approximately 90% were seen once. Sequenced: PBMCs or T cells enriched from blood (not recorded which). These receptors were obtained from a woman aged 18-35 years who had recovered from COVID-19. The CDR3 runs from the conserved cysteine through the conserved F or W. A D gene is named only where the DNA matches it firmly. Size values are once, few and many counts, or a class for expanded clones, and some rows have none.

DNA: TGTGCCAGCAGCCAAAGTCAGCGGGGGTCCTCCTACGAGCAGTACTTC
CDR3: CASSQSQRGSSYEQYF
J: TRBJ2-7
size: -
D: TRBD2
V: TRBV4-2

DNA: TGTGCCAGCAGCGATACAGGGGGAGGCAATCAGCCCCAGCATTTT
CDR3: CASSDTGGGNQPQHF
J: TRBJ1-5
size: -
D: TRBD1
V: TRBV6-5

DNA: TGTGCCAGTAGTTTTGCGACAGTAACTAATGAAAAACTGTTTTTT
CDR3: CASSFATVTNEKLFF
J: TRBJ1-4
size: -
D: -
V: TRBV19

DNA: TGTGCCAGCAGCCAAGTTGGCCCACAGGGGGTTCCCTACGAGCAGTACTTC
CDR3: CASSQVGPQGVPYEQYF
J: TRBJ2-7
size: once
D: TRBD1
V: TRBV5-4

DNA: TGTGCCAGCAGCGCCTCTGGCGGGGGGATGCCAGATACGCAGTATTTT
CDR3: CASSASGGGMPDTQYF
J: TRBJ2-3
size: -
D: TRBD2
V: TRBV9

DNA: TGCGCCAGCAGCTTGGGGACAGGAGAAGGTGGTCAGCCCCAGCATTTT
CDR3: CASSLGTGEGGQPQHF
J: TRBJ1-5
size: once
D: TRBD1
V: TRBV5-1

DNA: TGTGCCAGCAGTTCCGGGCTAGCGGGAAGCACAGATACGCAGTATTTT
CDR3: CASSSGLAGSTDTQYF
J: TRBJ2-3
size: once
D: TRBD2
V: TRBV6-5

DNA: TGTGCCAGCAGCGTAGCGACTAGCGGGGTCAATGAGCAGTTCTTC
CDR3: CASSVATSGVNEQFF
J: TRBJ2-1
size: -
D: TRBD2
V: TRBV9

DNA: TGTGCCAGCTCCGAGGACAGGGTCTATAATTCACCCCTCCACTTT
CDR3: CASSEDRVYNSPLHF
J: TRBJ1-6
size: -
D: TRBD1
V: TRBV18

DNA: TGCGCCAGCAGCAGGGACAGGGGCCCAGATACGCAGTATTTT
CDR3: CASSRDRGPDTQYF
J: TRBJ2-3
size: once
D: TRBD1
V: TRBV5-1

DNA: TGTGCCAGCAGCTTGTGGGCTCCCTCTGGAAACACCATATATTTT
CDR3: CASSLWAPSGNTIYF
J: TRBJ1-3
size: -
D: -
V: TRBV5-6

DNA: TGTGCCAGCAGTGCGGGCAGGGTGAATGAAAAACTGTTTTTT
CDR3: CASSAGRVNEKLFF
J: TRBJ1-4
size: -
D: -
V: TRBV2

DNA: TGTGCCAGCAGCGTAGTTGGTAGCGCCGGGGAGCTGTTTTTT
CDR3: CASSVVGSAGELFF
J: TRBJ2-2
size: -
D: -
V: TRBV9

DNA: TGTGCCAGCAGTTCCGGGACAGGGCATTCACCCCTCCACTTT
CDR3: CASSSGTGHSPLHF
J: TRBJ1-6
size: -
D: TRBD1
V: TRBV27

DNA: TGCGCCAGCAGCTTGGTCCTAGCGGGCACAGATACGCAGTATTTT
CDR3: CASSLVLAGTDTQYF
J: TRBJ2-3
size: -
D: TRBD2
V: TRBV5-1

DNA: TGTGCCAGCAGTTTTTCGGGGGGGCTGGGACGGGAGCAGTACTTC
CDR3: CASSFSGGLGREQYF
J: TRBJ2-7
size: -
D: TRBD2
V: TRBV27

DNA: TGTGCCAGCAGCCAGACAGGGGGTAATGAGCAGTTCTTC
CDR3: CASSQTGGNEQFF
J: TRBJ2-1
size: -
D: TRBD1
V: TRBV11-3

DNA: TGCGCCAGCAGCTCAAGACAGGGGGCGCGTCAAGAGACCCAGTACTTC
CDR3: CASSSRQGARQETQYF
J: TRBJ2-5
size: -
D: TRBD1
V: TRBV5-1

DNA: TGCGCCAGCAGCATCGCACCGCCGGGACAGGGTTTGGGGAATGAGCAGTTCTTC
CDR3: CASSIAPPGQGLGNEQFF
J: TRBJ2-1
size: -
D: TRBD1
V: TRBV5-1

DNA: TGTGCCAGCAGTGGGGGACAGAGCCACTACGAGCAGTACTTC
CDR3: CASSGGQSHYEQYF
J: TRBJ2-7
size: -
D: TRBD1
V: TRBV3-1/TRBV3-2

DNA: TGTGCCAGCAGTCCTGGCAGGGGGTCTTTTTTCCCCTATGGCTACACCTTC
CDR3: CASSPGRGSFFPYGYTF
J: TRBJ1-2
size: -
D: TRBD1
V: TRBV6-4

DNA: TGTGTACGGGAAGCGACAGATACGCAGTATTTT
CDR3: CVREATDTQYF
J: TRBJ2-3
size: -
D: -
V: TRBV3-1/TRBV3-2

DNA: TGTGCCAGCAGCCGTGGCAGCGGGACGCAGTATTTT
CDR3: CASSRGSGTQYF
J: TRBJ2-3
size: -
D: -
V: TRBV3-1/TRBV3-2

DNA: TGTGCCAGCAGTTCGGGACAGCCTTATTCACCCCTCCACTTT
CDR3: CASSSGQPYSPLHF
J: TRBJ1-6
size: -
D: TRBD1
V: TRBV28

DNA: TGTGCCAGCAGCCAAAGACGACAGCAATATAATGAAAAACTGTTTTTT
CDR3: CASSQRRQQYNEKLFF
J: TRBJ1-4
size: -
D: -
V: TRBV4-2

DNA: TGTGCCAGCTCACCTCAGACAGGTCCCTCTGGAAACACCATATATTTT
CDR3: CASSPQTGPSGNTIYF
J: TRBJ1-3
size: -
D: -
V: TRBV18

DNA: TGTGCCACCAGCCCAAACGGGAGGGAGCAGTACTTC
CDR3: CATSPNGREQYF
J: TRBJ2-7
size: -
D: TRBD2
V: TRBV24-1

DNA: TGTGCCAGTAGTATAGTTATGCAGGGGATGGTTTATGGCTACACCTTC
CDR3: CASSIVMQGMVYGYTF
J: TRBJ1-2
size: -
D: -
V: TRBV19

DNA: TGTGCCAGCAGCCAAGCGGGGACAGGAGGAAAACTCTACACCTTC
CDR3: CASSQAGTGGKLYTF
J: TRBJ1-2
size: -
D: TRBD1
V: TRBV4-2

DNA: TGTGCCAGCAGCCCTCGACTAGCCAGGGGTTATGAGCAGTTCTTC
CDR3: CASSPRLARGYEQFF
J: TRBJ2-1
size: -
D: -
V: TRBV9

DNA: TGCGCCAGCAGCCCACCCCCTGGGGCCGGGACAGGAGAAAAACTGTTTTTT
CDR3: CASSPPPGAGTGEKLFF
J: TRBJ1-4
size: -
D: TRBD1
V: TRBV4-1

DNA: TGTGCCAGCAGTGAACTAGGGGGCGAGCAGTACTTC
CDR3: CASSELGGEQYF
J: TRBJ2-7
size: -
D: -
V: TRBV6-1

DNA: TGCGCCAGCAGTCGGGACAGGGCTTCACCCCTCCACTTT
CDR3: CASSRDRASPLHF
J: TRBJ1-6
size: -
D: TRBD1
V: TRBV10-2

DNA: TGTGCCAGCAGTGCCTATGAAGATACGCAGTATTTT
CDR3: CASSAYEDTQYF
J: TRBJ2-3
size: -
D: -
V: TRBV2

DNA: TGTGCCAGTGACAGAGGACCCGGTATGTACAATGAGCAGTTCTTC
CDR3: CASDRGPGMYNEQFF
J: TRBJ2-1
size: once
D: -
V: TRBV11-2

DNA: TGTGCCAGCAGCATTTTGACAGGCACCTACGAGCAGTACTTC
CDR3: CASSILTGTYEQYF
J: TRBJ2-7
size: -
D: -
V: TRBV11-2

DNA: TGCGCCAGCAGCTTGGCCTTGGCGGGGAATGAGCAGTTCTTC
CDR3: CASSLALAGNEQFF
J: TRBJ2-1
size: -
D: -
V: TRBV5-1

DNA: TGCGCCAGCAGCCAAGATGGAGCGAGAACCCGCACAGATACGCAGTATTTT
CDR3: CASSQDGARTRTDTQYF
J: TRBJ2-3
size: -
D: -
V: TRBV4-1

DNA: TGTGCCAGCAGTTTTGGCAAGGGGGCGAAAGCTTTCTTT
CDR3: CASSFGKGAKAFF
J: TRBJ1-1
size: -
D: TRBD1
V: TRBV12-3/TRBV12-4

DNA: TGCGCCAGCAGCTCCCCCGGGACAGGGGTTGCTTTAAACACTGAAGCTTTCTTT
CDR3: CASSSPGTGVALNTEAFF
J: TRBJ1-1
size: -
D: TRBD1
V: TRBV5-1

DNA: TGTGCCAGCAGTGATGGACAAGTCTATGGCTACACCTTC
CDR3: CASSDGQVYGYTF
J: TRBJ1-2
size: few
D: -
V: TRBV2

DNA: TGTGCCAGCAACCGACTAGCGAGGTCAGATACGCAGTATTTT
CDR3: CASNRLARSDTQYF
J: TRBJ2-3
size: -
D: TRBD2
V: TRBV2

DNA: TGTGCCAGCAGTTTATCGGGCACCCTCTACGAGCAGTACTTC
CDR3: CASSLSGTLYEQYF
J: TRBJ2-7
size: once
D: -
V: TRBV27

DNA: TGTGCCAGCAGCCGGGACAGGGGCTATGGCTACACCTTC
CDR3: CASSRDRGYGYTF
J: TRBJ1-2
size: -
D: TRBD1
V: TRBV5-4